A selection of T cell receptor beta chains follows, all from one sample in a study of identical twins. TCRdb itself ran the 5' RACE reads through MiXCR, one entry per CDR3 protein. Of about 470,000 distinct CDR3 sequences in the sample, 20% to 25% were seen once. These records were also assigned to another study, of T cells expressing NK-cell markers.

Sequencing used CD4+ T cells sorted from blood. These TCRs come from a woman under 30 in good health. Both conserved end residues are part of each CDR3. Fields, in order: J gene, CDR3 length, clone size, D gene, V gene, CDR3 protein, CDR3 DNA. D genes are given only for firm matches. Size is stated for part of the rows, as once, few or many counts, or as a class when the clone is expanded.

j_call: TRBJ2-1; cdr3_length: 12; clone_size: .; d_call: .; v_call: TRBV9; cdr3_aa: CASSVERTEQFF; cdr3_nt: TGTGCCAGCAGCGTAGAAAGAACTGAGCAGTTCTTC
j_call: TRBJ2-2; cdr3_length: 14; clone_size: few; d_call: TRBD1; v_call: TRBV5-1; cdr3_aa: CASSWRQGPGELFF; cdr3_nt: TGCGCCAGCAGCTGGAGACAGGGTCCCGGGGAGCTGTTTTTT
j_call: TRBJ2-7; cdr3_length: 15; clone_size: .; d_call: .; v_call: TRBV9; cdr3_aa: CASSVSWDGSYEQYF; cdr3_nt: TGTGCCAGCAGCGTCAGTTGGGACGGATCCTACGAGCAGTACTTC
j_call: TRBJ2-3; cdr3_length: 13; clone_size: .; d_call: .; v_call: TRBV6-2/TRBV6-3; cdr3_aa: CASTPDLTDTQYF; cdr3_nt: TGTGCCAGCACCCCTGACCTCACAGATACGCAGTATTTT
j_call: TRBJ2-3; cdr3_length: 15; clone_size: few; d_call: .; v_call: TRBV5-4; cdr3_aa: CASSPLSGSTDTQYF; cdr3_nt: TGTGCCAGCAGCCCCCTTTCAGGGAGCACAGATACGCAGTATTTT
j_call: TRBJ2-2; cdr3_length: 13; clone_size: few; d_call: .; v_call: TRBV29-1; cdr3_aa: CSAGRILGGELFF; cdr3_nt: TGCAGCGCCGGTCGGATATTAGGCGGGGAGCTGTTTTTT
j_call: TRBJ2-1; cdr3_length: 13; clone_size: few; d_call: TRBD2; v_call: TRBV2; cdr3_aa: CASKGTNHNEQFF; cdr3_nt: TGTGCCAGCAAGGGGACTAACCACAATGAGCAGTTCTTC
j_call: TRBJ2-6; cdr3_length: 15; clone_size: .; d_call: .; v_call: TRBV24-1; cdr3_aa: CATSDSGTGANVLTF; cdr3_nt: TGTGCCACCAGTGATTCTGGGACTGGGGCCAACGTCCTGACTTTC
j_call: TRBJ2-1; cdr3_length: 15; clone_size: .; d_call: .; v_call: TRBV9; cdr3_aa: CASSDLPGPYNEQFF; cdr3_nt: TGTGCCAGCAGCGACCTTCCCGGGCCGTACAATGAGCAGTTCTTC
j_call: TRBJ2-5; cdr3_length: 13; clone_size: few; d_call: TRBD2; v_call: TRBV6-6; cdr3_aa: CATRLAGVETQYF; cdr3_nt: TGTGCCACCCGACTAGCGGGAGTTGAGACCCAGTACTTC
j_call: TRBJ1-5; cdr3_length: 13; clone_size: .; d_call: .; v_call: TRBV6-2/TRBV6-3; cdr3_aa: CASRGFSNQPQHF; cdr3_nt: TGTGCCAGCAGGGGGTTTAGCAATCAGCCCCAGCATTTT
j_call: TRBJ1-1; cdr3_length: 15; clone_size: .; d_call: .; v_call: TRBV18; cdr3_aa: CASSVSQGMNTEAFF; cdr3_nt: TGTGCCAGCTCAGTTTCGCAGGGTATGAACACTGAAGCTTTCTTT
j_call: TRBJ1-1; cdr3_length: 15; clone_size: few; d_call: .; v_call: TRBV28; cdr3_aa: CASSFTGIGNTEAFF; cdr3_nt: TGTGCCAGCAGTTTCACAGGTATTGGGAACACTGAAGCTTTCTTT
j_call: TRBJ2-7; cdr3_length: 14; clone_size: .; d_call: TRBD2; v_call: TRBV6-1; cdr3_aa: CASRQSGSIYEQYF; cdr3_nt: TGTGCCAGCAGACAAAGCGGGAGTATATACGAGCAGTACTTC
j_call: TRBJ2-5; cdr3_length: 13; clone_size: .; d_call: .; v_call: TRBV20-1; cdr3_aa: CSAGRAFQETQYF; cdr3_nt: TGCAGTGCCGGACGGGCGTTCCAAGAGACCCAGTACTTC
j_call: TRBJ1-1; cdr3_length: 14; clone_size: .; d_call: .; v_call: TRBV5-1; cdr3_aa: CASSGRGTGTEAFF; cdr3_nt: TGCGCCAGCAGTGGGCGGGGGACGGGCACTGAAGCTTTCTTT
j_call: TRBJ1-2; cdr3_length: 16; clone_size: .; d_call: TRBD1; v_call: TRBV3-1; cdr3_aa: CASSYRGGLRNYGYTF; cdr3_nt: TGTGCCAGCAGCTACAGGGGTGGGCTCCGGAACTATGGCTACACCTTC
j_call: TRBJ1-3; cdr3_length: 14; clone_size: few; d_call: TRBD1; v_call: TRBV5-1; cdr3_aa: CASSRTGSGNTIYF; cdr3_nt: TGCGCCAGCAGCCGGACAGGGTCTGGAAACACCATATATTTT
j_call: TRBJ2-7; cdr3_length: 15; clone_size: few; d_call: .; v_call: TRBV7-7; cdr3_aa: CASSLQNGPTYEQYF; cdr3_nt: TGTGCCAGCAGCTTACAGAACGGACCGACCTACGAGCAGTACTTC
j_call: TRBJ1-5; cdr3_length: 16; clone_size: few; d_call: .; v_call: TRBV5-6; cdr3_aa: CASSPRGVPYNQPQHF; cdr3_nt: TGTGCCAGCAGCCCCAGGGGAGTTCCCTACAATCAGCCCCAGCATTTT
j_call: TRBJ1-1; cdr3_length: 14; clone_size: .; d_call: .; v_call: TRBV7-9; cdr3_aa: CASTPGPMNTEAFF; cdr3_nt: TGTGCCAGCACCCCGGGACCTATGAACACTGAAGCTTTCTTT
j_call: TRBJ2-1; cdr3_length: 14; clone_size: .; d_call: .; v_call: TRBV20-1; cdr3_aa: CSAPRGAKYNEQFF; cdr3_nt: TGCAGTGCCCCGCGCGGGGCAAAGTACAATGAGCAGTTCTTC
j_call: TRBJ2-1; cdr3_length: 14; clone_size: few; d_call: .; v_call: TRBV5-6; cdr3_aa: CASSLGHYYNEQFF; cdr3_nt: TGTGCCAGCAGCTTGGGACACTACTACAATGAGCAGTTCTTC
j_call: TRBJ2-1; cdr3_length: 14; clone_size: .; d_call: .; v_call: TRBV4-3; cdr3_aa: CASSQLSRDNEQFF; cdr3_nt: TGCGCCAGCAGCCAATTATCCCGGGACAATGAGCAGTTCTTC
j_call: TRBJ2-3; cdr3_length: 14; clone_size: .; d_call: .; v_call: TRBV25-1; cdr3_aa: CASSLLEGGDTQYF; cdr3_nt: TGTGCCAGCAGCCTGCTAGAAGGGGGAGATACGCAGTATTTT
j_call: TRBJ2-5; cdr3_length: 13; clone_size: once; d_call: .; v_call: TRBV7-9; cdr3_aa: CASSFNGAETQYF; cdr3_nt: TGTGCCAGCAGCTTCAATGGCGCGGAGACCCAGTACTTC
j_call: TRBJ2-3; cdr3_length: 16; clone_size: few; d_call: .; v_call: TRBV6-2/TRBV6-3; cdr3_aa: CASSYSSKVVADTQYF; cdr3_nt: TGTGCCAGCAGTTACTCGAGTAAGGTAGTCGCAGATACGCAGTATTTT
j_call: TRBJ2-1; cdr3_length: 12; clone_size: .; d_call: TRBD2; v_call: TRBV10-2; cdr3_aa: CATRTSPNEQFF; cdr3_nt: TGCGCCACCAGGACTAGTCCCAATGAGCAGTTCTTC
j_call: TRBJ1-1; cdr3_length: 13; clone_size: .; d_call: .; v_call: TRBV20-1; cdr3_aa: CSFTGSLNSEAFF; cdr3_nt: TGCAGTTTTACAGGTTCATTAAACTCTGAAGCTTTCTTT
j_call: TRBJ2-1; cdr3_length: 16; clone_size: few; d_call: TRBD2; v_call: TRBV10-3; cdr3_aa: CAISDTTSGRYNEQFF; cdr3_nt: TGTGCCATCTCCGATACGACTAGCGGGAGGTACAATGAGCAGTTCTTC
j_call: TRBJ2-1; cdr3_length: 15; clone_size: many; d_call: .; v_call: TRBV5-1; cdr3_aa: CASSLAPGGYNEQFF; cdr3_nt: TGCGCCAGCAGCTTGGCCCCCGGGGGTTACAATGAGCAGTTCTTC
j_call: TRBJ2-3; cdr3_length: 14; clone_size: .; d_call: TRBD1; v_call: TRBV7-8; cdr3_aa: CASSPDRVADTQYF; cdr3_nt: TGTGCCAGCAGCCCCGACAGGGTTGCAGATACGCAGTATTTT
j_call: TRBJ2-7; cdr3_length: 16; clone_size: few; d_call: TRBD2; v_call: TRBV18; cdr3_aa: CASSLGTSGISYEQYF; cdr3_nt: TGTGCCAGCTCACTCGGGACTAGCGGGATCTCCTACGAGCAGTACTTC
j_call: TRBJ2-2; cdr3_length: 13; clone_size: few; d_call: .; v_call: TRBV6-2/TRBV6-3; cdr3_aa: CASSVDPTGELFF; cdr3_nt: TGTGCCAGCAGTGTCGACCCGACCGGGGAGCTGTTTTTT
j_call: TRBJ2-5; cdr3_length: 13; clone_size: .; d_call: .; v_call: TRBV20-1; cdr3_aa: CSAPSQGSETQYF; cdr3_nt: TGCAGTGCGCCGTCCCAGGGGAGTGAGACCCAGTACTTC
j_call: TRBJ1-1; cdr3_length: 11; clone_size: .; d_call: .; v_call: TRBV12-3/TRBV12-4; cdr3_aa: CASSQDSEAFF; cdr3_nt: TGTGCCAGCAGCCAGGACAGTGAAGCTTTCTTT
j_call: TRBJ2-7; cdr3_length: 13; clone_size: .; d_call: .; v_call: TRBV5-1; cdr3_aa: CASSLRRGDEQYF; cdr3_nt: TGCGCCAGCAGCTTAAGGAGGGGAGACGAGCAGTACTTC
j_call: TRBJ2-7; cdr3_length: 13; clone_size: few; d_call: .; v_call: TRBV27; cdr3_aa: CASNEGRSGEQYF; cdr3_nt: TGTGCCAGCAATGAGGGCAGGTCTGGCGAGCAGTACTTC
j_call: TRBJ2-3; cdr3_length: 13; clone_size: .; d_call: .; v_call: TRBV5-1; cdr3_aa: CASSRDLRDTQYF; cdr3_nt: TGCGCCAGCAGCCGGGACTTACGTGATACGCAGTATTTT
j_call: TRBJ1-3; cdr3_length: 14; clone_size: few; d_call: .; v_call: TRBV20-1; cdr3_aa: CSALGRGAGNTIYF; cdr3_nt: TGCAGTGCTTTGGGGCGAGGGGCTGGAAACACCATATATTTT
j_call: TRBJ1-6; cdr3_length: 16; clone_size: .; d_call: .; v_call: TRBV20-1; cdr3_aa: CSARLGVGLDNSPLHF; cdr3_nt: TGCAGTGCTAGATTGGGCGTTGGTTTAGATAATTCACCCCTCCACTTT
j_call: TRBJ2-3; cdr3_length: 15; clone_size: few; d_call: .; v_call: TRBV9; cdr3_aa: CASSVDLGSTDTQYF; cdr3_nt: TGTGCCAGCAGCGTAGATCTAGGGAGCACAGATACGCAGTATTTT
j_call: TRBJ1-1; cdr3_length: 14; clone_size: few; d_call: .; v_call: TRBV15; cdr3_aa: CATSRRGLNTEAFF; cdr3_nt: TGTGCCACCAGCAGGAGGGGACTTAACACTGAAGCTTTCTTT
j_call: TRBJ1-1; cdr3_length: 13; clone_size: .; d_call: .; v_call: TRBV10-1; cdr3_aa: CASSWIREGEAFF; cdr3_nt: TGCGCCAGCAGTTGGATCAGGGAAGGTGAAGCTTTCTTT
j_call: TRBJ1-1; cdr3_length: 15; clone_size: .; d_call: .; v_call: TRBV2; cdr3_aa: CASNGRGLGYTEACF; cdr3_nt: TGTGCCAGCAATGGCCGGGGGCTTGGGTACACTGAAGCTTGCTTT
j_call: TRBJ2-6; cdr3_length: 17; clone_size: .; d_call: .; v_call: TRBV10-3; cdr3_aa: CAISDYGGSSGANVLTF; cdr3_nt: TGTGCCATCAGTGATTACGGGGGAAGCTCTGGGGCCAACGTCCTGACTTTC
j_call: TRBJ1-4; cdr3_length: 15; clone_size: .; d_call: .; v_call: TRBV7-8; cdr3_aa: CASSLGPGIREKLFF; cdr3_nt: TGTGCCAGCAGCTTAGGTCCAGGGATTAGGGAAAAACTGTTTTTT
j_call: TRBJ2-5; cdr3_length: 14; clone_size: many; d_call: .; v_call: TRBV5-1; cdr3_aa: CASSLGTSQETQYF; cdr3_nt: TGCGCCAGCAGCTTGGGGACTTCCCAAGAGACCCAGTACTTC
j_call: TRBJ2-3; cdr3_length: 13; clone_size: few; d_call: .; v_call: TRBV24-1; cdr3_aa: CATSERGTDTQYF; cdr3_nt: TGTGCCACCAGTGAAAGGGGGACAGATACGCAGTATTTT